The TCR beta chain described here comes from a study of T cells in Graves' hyperthyroidism and ophthalmopathy. CDR1 is MNHEY and CDR2 is SVGAGI in the germline V gene. V was clipped by 0 bases and J by 8 bases; unmatched bases: 6. CDR3 length: 16 residues. Notes on the study in general: Ophthalmopathy, as predicted by the model, came a median about seven months after the prediction.

RNA transcripts yielded amplified TCR beta CDR3 regions. A first-round RT-PCR of the TCR CDR3 used the HTBI primer set. Each CDR3 protein is one row after TCRdb ran MiXCR on the multiplex PCR reads. The sample lists over 550,000 distinct CDR3 sequences, approximately 15% seen once, with around a sixth in the top ten. Only a few counts were recorded for this clonotype. The antigen remains undetermined. Stable hyperthyroidism: no ophthalmopathy progression over 18 months of follow-up. The sample taken for sequencing was blood. The gene calls are TRBV6-5 and TRBJ2-1; TRBD2 agrees at 11 bases. The receptor comes from a woman aged 18-30 years with Graves' hyperthyroidism. The chain's CDR3 is CASSYSGLAEVYEQFF. The CDR3 coding sequence is TGTGCCAGCAGTTACTCGGGACTAGCGGAGGTGTATGAGCAGTTCTTC.